The 8 T cell receptor beta chains presented below share a single source sample, sequenced in a study of PD-1 blockade in classical Hodgkin lymphoma. Repertoires were generated with immunoSEQ multiplex PCR, while TCRdb's copy carries only in-frame clones and drops some. In the table there are roughly 140,000 clones, 78% of which are singletons. Patients all relapsed after autologous stem cell transplantation, and there was variation in brentuximab vedotin exposure. Specimen: peripheral blood mononuclear cells (PBMCs), collected before the second cycle of nivolumab. These receptors originate from a human donor with classical Hodgkin lymphoma.

V usage is TRBV7-6 and J usage is TRBJ1-3; D uncertain. Trimming removed 1 base at V and 3 bases at J, with 7 bases between. Germline V gene lookup returns CDR1 SGHVS and CDR2 FNYEAQ. This CDR3 has 14 amino acids. CDR3 nucleotides: TGTGCCAGCAGCTTAGAGGCAGGTGGAAACACCATATATTTT. Residues: CASSLEAGGNTIYF.

This clone was detected once. The chain employs TRBV2 and TRBJ1-4; the D is unclear. Trimming cost V 3 bases and J 6 bases, with 2 bases left between them. Germline-derived CDR1 and CDR2 are SNHLY and FYNNEI. The CDR3 consists of 11 residues. CDR3 coding DNA: TGTGCCAGCAGTGACGATGAAAAACTGTTTTTT. It codes for CASSDDEKLFF. The whole variable domain, remainder taken from reference TRBV2 and TRBJ1-4, is EPEVTQTPSHQVTQMGQEVILRCVPISNHLYFYWYRQILGQKVEFLVSFYNNEISEKSEIFDDQFSVERPDGSNFTLKIRSTKLEDSAMYFCASSDDEKLFFGSGTQLSVL.

The rearrangement uses TRBV10-3 and TRBJ2-7, with a weak D call TRBD2 (6 bases). Germline values: CDR1 ENHRY, CDR2 SYGVKD. Trimming took 7 bases from V and 3 from J, leaving 13 bases between them. This CDR3 has 13 amino acids. DNA for the CDR3: TGTGCCATCAACCGGGACTCTGACTACGAGCAGTACTTC. This gives the protein CAINRDSDYEQYF.

This clone has only a few counts. The V gene is TRBV29-1, the J gene TRBJ1-5, with D unresolved. The CDR3 is 13 residues long. The germline V gene has CDR1 SQVTM and CDR2 ANQGSEA. V was cut by 4 bases and J by 0 bases, with 7 bases left in between. The CDR3: CSVGLASNQPQHF. In DNA, the CDR3 is TGCAGCGTTGGTTTGGCTAGCAATCAGCCCCAGCATTTT. Together with reference TRBV29-1 and TRBJ1-5, the CDR3 gives the full variable domain: SAVISQKPSRDICQRGTSLTIQCQVDSQVTMMFWYRQQPGQSLTLIATANQGSEATYESGFVIDKFPISRPNLTFSTLTVSNMSPEDSSIYLCSVGLASNQPQHFGDGTRLSIL.

This sequence joins TRBV5-1 and TRBJ2-3, with 7 positions matching TRBD2. The CDR3 contains 16 residues. V was pared by 0 bases and J by 2 bases, with 6 bases of the junction left unmatched. Germline CDR1 reads SGHRS; CDR2 reads YFSETQ. The CDR3 DNA sequence: TGCGCCAGCAGCTTGGGGACTAGGCTTAACACAGATACGCAGTATTTT. Its protein is CASSLGTRLNTDTQYF.

This rearrangement joins TRBV29-1 to TRBJ1-2; TRBD1 is a possible D gene (5 bases). Between the trimmed V and J ends, which lost 6 bases and 1 base, there was a span of 15 bases. Germline V lookup: CDR1 SQVTM, CDR2 ANQGSEA. This CDR3 is built from 14 residues. CDR3 amino acids: CSVGDDRDNYGYTF. CDR3 DNA: TGCAGCGTGGGGGACGACAGAGATAACTATGGCTACACCTTC. Filled out from reference TRBV29-1 and TRBJ1-2, the complete variable domain reads SAVISQKPSRDICQRGTSLTIQCQVDSQVTMMFWYRQQPGQSLTLIATANQGSEATYESGFVIDKFPISRPNLTFSTLTVSNMSPEDSSIYLCSVGDDRDNYGYTFGSGTRLTVV.

The rearrangement uses TRBV7-9 and TRBJ2-2, with D unclear. Germline loops: CDR1 SEHNR, CDR2 FQNEAQ (reference sequence). This CDR3 comprises 15 residues. The ends were cut back, 1 base at V and 1 base at J, with 7 bases in the middle. CDR3 region: CASSLGQENTGELFF. CDR3 nucleotide sequence: TGTGCCAGCAGCTTAGGTCAGGAGAACACCGGGGAGCTGTTTTTT. The variable domain in full, completed from reference TRBV7-9 and TRBJ2-2, reads DTGVSQNPRHKITKRGQNVTFRCDPISEHNRLYWYRQTLGQGPEFLTYFQNEAQLEKSRLLSDRFSAERPKGSFSTLEIQRTEQGDSAMYLCASSLGQENTGELFFGEGSRLTVL.

This chain links TRBV10-3 with TRBJ2-1, with 10 nucleotides matching TRBD2. This CDR3 region has 15 residues. Germline-derived CDR1 and CDR2 are ENHRY and SYGVKD. V trimming: 3 bases; J trimming: 3 bases; junction bases outside the gene matches: 2. DNA of the CDR3: TGTGCCATCAGTGAAGGACTAGCGGACTACAATGAGCAGTTCTTC. Translating it yields CAISEGLADYNEQFF.